The entry below describes one T cell receptor (beta chain). Between the trimmed V and J ends, which lost 5 bases and 3 bases, there was a span of 17 bases. The V gene's germline CDR1 is SGHVS and CDR2 FQNEAQ. This CDR3 comprises 15 residues. The memory fraction was CD4+CD45RO+CD25- cells. Constant-region reverse primers amplified full-length variable regions, followed by semi-nested Nested Universal Primer A PCR. From the 5' RACE reads, TCRdb called clonotypes with MiXCR, one entry per CDR3 protein. In the table there are over 5,000 distinct CDR3 sequences, roughly 51% of which are singletons. The chain has TRBV7-8 and TRBJ2-7; D gene unclear. The sequenced sample was memory CD4+ T cells sorted from blood. The subset here: memory CD4+ T cells, CD4+CD45RO+CD25-. This TCR came from a female donor with breast cancer. CDR3 in DNA: TGTGCCAGCAGCACCCGCTCGGACCCATACTACGAGCAGTACTTC. It encodes CASSTRSDPYYEQYF.